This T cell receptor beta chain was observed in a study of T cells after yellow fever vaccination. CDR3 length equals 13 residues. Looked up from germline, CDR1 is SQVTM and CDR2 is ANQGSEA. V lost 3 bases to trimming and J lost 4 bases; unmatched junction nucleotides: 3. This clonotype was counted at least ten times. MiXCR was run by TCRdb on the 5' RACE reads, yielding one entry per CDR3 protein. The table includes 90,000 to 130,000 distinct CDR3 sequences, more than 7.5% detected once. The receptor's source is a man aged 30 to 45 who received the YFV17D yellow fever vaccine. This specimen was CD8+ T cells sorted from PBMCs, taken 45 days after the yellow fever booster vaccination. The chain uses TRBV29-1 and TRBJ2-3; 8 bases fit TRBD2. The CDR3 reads CSVDAGGSDTQYF. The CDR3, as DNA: TGCAGCGTTGACGCGGGAGGATCAGATACGCAGTATTTT.